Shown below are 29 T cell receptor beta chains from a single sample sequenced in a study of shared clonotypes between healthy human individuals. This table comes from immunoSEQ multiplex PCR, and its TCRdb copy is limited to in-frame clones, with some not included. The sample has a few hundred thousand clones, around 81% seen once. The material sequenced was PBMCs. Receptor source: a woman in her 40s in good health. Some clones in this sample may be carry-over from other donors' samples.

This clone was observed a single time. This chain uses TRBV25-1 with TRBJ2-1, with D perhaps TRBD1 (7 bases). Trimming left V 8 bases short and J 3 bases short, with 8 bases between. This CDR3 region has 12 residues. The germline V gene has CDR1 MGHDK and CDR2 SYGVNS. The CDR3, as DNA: TGTGCCAGCCAGGGGGGCTACAATGAGCAGTTCTTC. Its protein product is CASQGGYNEQFF.

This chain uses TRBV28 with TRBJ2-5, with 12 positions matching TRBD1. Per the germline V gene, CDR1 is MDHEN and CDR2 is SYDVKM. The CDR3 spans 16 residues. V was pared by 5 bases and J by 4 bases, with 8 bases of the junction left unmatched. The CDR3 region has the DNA TGTGCCAGCAGTATTCCCGGGACAGGGGGCAGAGAGACCCAGTACTTC. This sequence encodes CASSIPGTGGRETQYF. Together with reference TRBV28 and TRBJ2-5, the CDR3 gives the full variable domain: DVKVTQSSRYLVKRTGEKVFLECVQDMDHENMFWYRQDPGLGLRLIYFSYDVKMKEKGDIPEGYSVSREKKERFSLILESASTNQTSMYLCASSIPGTGGRETQYFGPGTRLLVL.

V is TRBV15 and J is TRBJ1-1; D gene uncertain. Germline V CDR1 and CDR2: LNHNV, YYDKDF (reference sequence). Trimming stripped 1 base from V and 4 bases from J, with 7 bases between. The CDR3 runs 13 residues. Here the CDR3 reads CATSRVGGTEAFF. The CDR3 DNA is TGTGCCACCAGCAGAGTCGGTGGCACTGAAGCTTTCTTT.

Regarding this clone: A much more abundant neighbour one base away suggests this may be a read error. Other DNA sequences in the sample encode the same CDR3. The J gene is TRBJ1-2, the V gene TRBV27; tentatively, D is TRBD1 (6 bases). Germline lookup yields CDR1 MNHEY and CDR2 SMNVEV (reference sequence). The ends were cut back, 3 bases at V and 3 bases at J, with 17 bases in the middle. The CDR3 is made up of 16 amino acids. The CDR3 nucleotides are TGTGCCAGCAGTTTCCTCCGGACGGGGGCGTACTATGGCTACACCTTC. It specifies CASSFLRTGAYYGYTF.

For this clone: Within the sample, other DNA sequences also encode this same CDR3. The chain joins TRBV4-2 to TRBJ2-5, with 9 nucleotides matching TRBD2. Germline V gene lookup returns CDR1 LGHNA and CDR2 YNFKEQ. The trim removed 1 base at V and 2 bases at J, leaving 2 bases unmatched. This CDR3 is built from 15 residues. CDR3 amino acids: CASSQGLAEQETQYF. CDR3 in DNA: TGTGCCAGCAGCCAAGGACTAGCGGAACAAGAGACCCAGTACTTC.

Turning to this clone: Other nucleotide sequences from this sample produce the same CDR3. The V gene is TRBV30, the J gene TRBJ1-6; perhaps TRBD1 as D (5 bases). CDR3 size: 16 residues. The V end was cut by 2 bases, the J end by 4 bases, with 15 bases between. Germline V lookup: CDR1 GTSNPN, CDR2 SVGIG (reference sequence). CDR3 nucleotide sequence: TGTGCCTGGAGTCCTCTAGACAGCTTTTATAATTCACCCCTCCACTTT. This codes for CAWSPLDSFYNSPLHF.

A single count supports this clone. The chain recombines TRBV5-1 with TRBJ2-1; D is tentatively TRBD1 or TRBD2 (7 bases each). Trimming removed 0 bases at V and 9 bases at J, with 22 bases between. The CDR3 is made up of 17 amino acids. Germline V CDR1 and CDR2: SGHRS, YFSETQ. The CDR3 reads CASSLEATGRGRGEQFF. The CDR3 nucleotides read TGCGCCAGCAGCTTGGAGGCGACAGGGAGGGGGCGCGGTGAGCAGTTCTTC.

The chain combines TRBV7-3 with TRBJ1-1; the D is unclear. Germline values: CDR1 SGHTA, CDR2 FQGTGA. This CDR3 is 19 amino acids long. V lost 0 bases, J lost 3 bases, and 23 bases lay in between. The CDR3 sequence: CASSLTSLGRVIGHTEAFF. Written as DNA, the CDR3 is TGTGCCAGCAGCTTAACGAGCCTTGGACGCGTCATTGGGCACACTGAAGCTTTCTTT.

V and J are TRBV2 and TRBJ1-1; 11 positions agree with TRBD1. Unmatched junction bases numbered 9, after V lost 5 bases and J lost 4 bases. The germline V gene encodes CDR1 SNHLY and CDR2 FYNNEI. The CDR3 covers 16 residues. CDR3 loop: CASSRWTGGRGTEAFF. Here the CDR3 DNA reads TGTGCCAGCAGTCGGTGGACAGGGGGCCGGGGCACTGAAGCTTTCTTT.

The CDR3 DNA sequence: TGTGCCAGCAGTCTGACCCGGGACAGTCGTAACGAGCAGTACTTC. Its protein product is CASSLTRDSRNEQYF. The V and J genes are TRBV28 and TRBJ2-7, with TRBD1 matching over 7 bases. Germline values: CDR1 MDHEN, CDR2 SYDVKM. Trimming cost V 5 bases and J 5 bases; bases outside gene matches: 12. The CDR3 contains 15 residues.

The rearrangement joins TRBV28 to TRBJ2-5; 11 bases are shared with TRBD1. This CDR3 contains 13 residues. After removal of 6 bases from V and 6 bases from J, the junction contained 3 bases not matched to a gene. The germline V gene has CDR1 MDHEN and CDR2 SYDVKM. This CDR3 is CASRGQGVKTQYF. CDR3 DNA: TGTGCCAGCAGGGGACAGGGGGTAAAGACCCAGTACTTC.

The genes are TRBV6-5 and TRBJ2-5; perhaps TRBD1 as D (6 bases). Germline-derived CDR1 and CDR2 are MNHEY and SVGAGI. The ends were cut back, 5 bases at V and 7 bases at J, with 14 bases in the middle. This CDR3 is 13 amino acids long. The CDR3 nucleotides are TGTGCCAGCAGTCCCGGTGGGACAACGACCCAGTACTTC. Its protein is CASSPGGTTTQYF.

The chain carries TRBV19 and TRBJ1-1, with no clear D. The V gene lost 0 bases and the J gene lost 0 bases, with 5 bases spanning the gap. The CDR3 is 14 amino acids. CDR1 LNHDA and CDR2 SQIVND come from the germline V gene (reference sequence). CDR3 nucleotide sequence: TGTGCCAGTAGTATAGACCAGATGAACACTGAAGCTTTCTTT. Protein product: CASSIDQMNTEAFF.

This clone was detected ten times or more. The CDR3 sequence is CASSLGRSPQFQYF. In DNA form, the CDR3 reads TGTGCCAGCAGCTTAGGCCGATCCCCACAGTTTCAGTACTTC. V is TRBV7-2 and J is TRBJ2-4; D is ambiguous. V dropped 1 base and J dropped 11 bases, with 15 bases sitting between them. The length of the CDR3 is 14 residues. Germline V lookup: CDR1 SGHTA, CDR2 FQGNSA.

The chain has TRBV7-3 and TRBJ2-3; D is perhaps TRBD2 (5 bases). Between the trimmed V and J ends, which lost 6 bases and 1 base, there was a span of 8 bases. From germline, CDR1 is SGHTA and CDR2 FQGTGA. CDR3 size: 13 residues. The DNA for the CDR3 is TGTGCCAGCAGACTGGAGGGCACAGATACGCAGTATTTT. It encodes CASRLEGTDTQYF.

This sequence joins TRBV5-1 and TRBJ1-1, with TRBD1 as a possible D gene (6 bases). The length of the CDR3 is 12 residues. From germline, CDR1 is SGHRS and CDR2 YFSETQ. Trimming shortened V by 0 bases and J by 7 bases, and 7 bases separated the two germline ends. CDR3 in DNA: TGCGCCAGCAGCTTGGGCAGGGGTGAAGCTTTCTTT. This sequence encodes CASSLGRGEAFF.

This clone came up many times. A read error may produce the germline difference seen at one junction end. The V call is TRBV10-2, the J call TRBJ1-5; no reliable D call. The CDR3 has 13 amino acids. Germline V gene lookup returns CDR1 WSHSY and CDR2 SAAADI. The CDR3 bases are TGCGCCAGCAGTAAGTCCGTGGGTGGGCCCCAGCATTTT. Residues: CASSKSVGGPQHF.

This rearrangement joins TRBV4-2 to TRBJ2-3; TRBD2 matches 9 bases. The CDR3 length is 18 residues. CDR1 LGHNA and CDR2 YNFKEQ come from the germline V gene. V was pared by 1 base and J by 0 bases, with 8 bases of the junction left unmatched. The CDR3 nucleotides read TGTGCCAGCAGCCAAGGGAGGTGGACTAGCGATAGCACAGATACGCAGTATTTT. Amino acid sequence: CASSQGRWTSDSTDTQYF.

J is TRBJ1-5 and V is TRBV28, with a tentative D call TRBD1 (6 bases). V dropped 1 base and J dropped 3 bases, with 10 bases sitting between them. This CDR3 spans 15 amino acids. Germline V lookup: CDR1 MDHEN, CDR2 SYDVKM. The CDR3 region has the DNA TGTGCCAGCAGTTTATCTGGGACAATCAATCAGCCCCAGCATTTT. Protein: CASSLSGTINQPQHF. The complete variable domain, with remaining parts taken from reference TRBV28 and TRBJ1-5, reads DVKVTQSSRYLVKRTGEKVFLECVQDMDHENMFWYRQDPGLGLRLIYFSYDVKMKEKGDIPEGYSVSREKKERFSLILESASTNQTSMYLCASSLSGTINQPQHFGDGTRLSIL.

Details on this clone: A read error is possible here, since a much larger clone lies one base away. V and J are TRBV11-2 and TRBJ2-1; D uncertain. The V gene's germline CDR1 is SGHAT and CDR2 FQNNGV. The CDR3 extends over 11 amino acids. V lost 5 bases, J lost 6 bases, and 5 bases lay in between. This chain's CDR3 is CASSQLNEQFF. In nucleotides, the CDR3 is TGTGCCAGCAGCCAACTCAATGAGCAGTTCTTC.

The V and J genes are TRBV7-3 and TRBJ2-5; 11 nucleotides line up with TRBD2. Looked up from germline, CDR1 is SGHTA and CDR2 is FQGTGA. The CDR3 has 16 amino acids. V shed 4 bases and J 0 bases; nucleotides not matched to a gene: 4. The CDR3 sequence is CASSSGLAVYQETQYF. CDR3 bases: TGTGCCAGCAGCTCGGGACTAGCGGTGTACCAAGAGACCCAGTACTTC.

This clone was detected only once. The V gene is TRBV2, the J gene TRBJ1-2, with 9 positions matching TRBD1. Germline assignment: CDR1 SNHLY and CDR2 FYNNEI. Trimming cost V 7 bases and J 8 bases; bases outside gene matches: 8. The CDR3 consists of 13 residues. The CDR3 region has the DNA TGTGCCAGCACCCTACAGGGGGCGGGAGGCTACACCTTC. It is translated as CASTLQGAGGYTF.

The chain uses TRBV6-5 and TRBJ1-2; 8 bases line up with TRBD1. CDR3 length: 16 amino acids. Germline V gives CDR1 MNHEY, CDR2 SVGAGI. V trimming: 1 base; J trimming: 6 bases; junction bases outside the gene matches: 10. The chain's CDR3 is CASSYLGTGKIDGYTF. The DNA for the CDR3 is TGTGCCAGCAGTTACTTAGGGACAGGAAAGATAGATGGCTACACCTTC.

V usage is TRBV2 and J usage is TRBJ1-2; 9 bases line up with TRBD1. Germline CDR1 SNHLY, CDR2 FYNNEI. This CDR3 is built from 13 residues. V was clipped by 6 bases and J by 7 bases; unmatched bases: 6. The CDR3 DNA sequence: TGTGCCAGCAGGACAGGGGGAAGTTTTGGCTACACCTTC. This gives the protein CASRTGGSFGYTF.

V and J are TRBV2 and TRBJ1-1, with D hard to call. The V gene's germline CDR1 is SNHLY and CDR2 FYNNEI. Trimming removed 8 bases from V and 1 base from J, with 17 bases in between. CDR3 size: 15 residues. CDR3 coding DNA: TGTGCCAGCCTAGGATTAGGCGGGGAGAACACTGAAGCTTTCTTT. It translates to CASLGLGGENTEAFF.

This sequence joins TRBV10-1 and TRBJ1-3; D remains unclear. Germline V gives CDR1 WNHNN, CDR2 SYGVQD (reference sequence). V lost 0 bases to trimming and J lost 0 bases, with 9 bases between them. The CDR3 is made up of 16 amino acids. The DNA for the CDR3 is TGCGCCAGCAGTGAGTCGAAGGGATACTCTGGAAACACCATATATTTT. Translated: CASSESKGYSGNTIYF.

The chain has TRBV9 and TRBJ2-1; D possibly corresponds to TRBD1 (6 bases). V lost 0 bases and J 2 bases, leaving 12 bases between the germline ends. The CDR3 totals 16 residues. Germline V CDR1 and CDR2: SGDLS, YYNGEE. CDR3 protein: CASSVGQAVTYNEQFF. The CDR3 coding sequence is TGTGCCAGCAGCGTAGGACAGGCAGTCACCTACAATGAGCAGTTCTTC. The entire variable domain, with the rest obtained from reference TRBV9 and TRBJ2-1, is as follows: DSGVTQTPKHLITATGQRVTLRCSPRSGDLSVYWYQQSLDQGLQFLIQYYNGEERAKGNILERFSAQQFPDLHSELNLSSLELGDSALYFCASSVGQAVTYNEQFFGPGTRLTVL.

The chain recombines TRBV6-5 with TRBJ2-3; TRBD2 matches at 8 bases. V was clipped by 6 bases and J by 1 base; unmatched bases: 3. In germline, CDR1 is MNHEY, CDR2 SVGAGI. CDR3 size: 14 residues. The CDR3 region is CASRAGGGTDTQYF. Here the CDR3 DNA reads TGTGCCAGCAGGGCGGGAGGAGGCACAGATACGCAGTATTTT.

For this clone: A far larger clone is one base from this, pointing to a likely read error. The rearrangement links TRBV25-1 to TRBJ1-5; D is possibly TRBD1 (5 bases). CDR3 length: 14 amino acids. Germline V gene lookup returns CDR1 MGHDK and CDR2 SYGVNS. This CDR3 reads CASNPGTSSQPQHF. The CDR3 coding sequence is TGTGCCAGCAATCCCGGGACCAGCAGTCAGCCCCAGCATTTT.